These T cell receptor beta chains were read from a single sample in a study of CD8 T cells in ankylosing spondylitis. TCRdb ran MiXCR on the 5' RACE reads and lists one entry per CDR3 protein. Among some 150,000 distinct CDR3 sequences listed, more than 40% were seen once. The sample was synovial fluid, either unsorted or a sorted T cell fraction (not recorded which). These receptors all stem from a male donor with ankylosing spondylitis. The CDR3 runs from the conserved cysteine through the conserved F or W. The D gene is left open where the match is weak. Clone size is shown for a subset of rows, as once, few, many or a class of expanded clone.

d_gene	v_gene	abundance	len	j_gene	CDR3nt	CDR3aa
NA	TRBV29-1	NA	14	TRBJ2-5	TGCAGCGTTGAATGGGGTAACCCAAGAGAAGCCCAGTACTTC	CSVEWGNPREAQYF
TRBD2	TRBV27	NA	15	TRBJ2-7	TGTGCCAGCACCCTCCTAGCGGGAGTAGGCTACGAGCAGTACTTC	CASTLLAGVGYEQYF
NA	TRBV12-3/TRBV12-4	few	19	TRBJ2-3	TGTGCCAGCAGTAGACTGAGCCCACGGGCATCCTCGGGCACAGATACGCAGTATTTT	CASSRLSPRASSGTDTQYF
NA	TRBV7-2	NA	15	TRBJ2-2	TGTGCCAGCAACCCATTAGCGCTCGACACCGGGGAGCTGTTTTTT	CASNPLALDTGELFF
NA	TRBV5-1	NA	15	TRBJ2-7	TGCGCCAGCAGCTTGGTGGCACTTATGGGCTACGAGCAGTACTTC	CASSLVALMGYEQYF
TRBD1	TRBV7-6	many	15	TRBJ2-7	TGTGCCAGCAGCCCATCCGGACAGGGATACTACGAGCAGTACTTC	CASSPSGQGYYEQYF
TRBD1	TRBV5-1	few	17	TRBJ2-3	TGCGCCAGCAGCTTGCTCGTCTGGGACAGGGGAACAGATACGCAGTATTTT	CASSLLVWDRGTDTQYF
NA	TRBV10-3	NA	12	TRBJ2-7	TGTGCCATCAGAGAGCTAGCCTCCGAGCAGTACTTC	CAIRELASEQYF
TRBD1	TRBV10-3	few	15	TRBJ2-2	TGTGCCATCAGTGATGGGGACAGGGGCACCGGGGAGCTGTTTTTT	CAISDGDRGTGELFF
NA	TRBV25-1	NA	14	TRBJ2-1	TGTGCCAGCAGTGCAGGGTGGTCCTACAATGAGCAGTTCTTC	CASSAGWSYNEQFF
NA	TRBV20-1	few	15	TRBJ2-5	TGCAGTGCTAGTCCCTACGACAGGAACCAAGAGACCCAGTACTTC	CSASPYDRNQETQYF
NA	TRBV9	NA	13	TRBJ2-2	TGTGCCAGCAGCCCGGGTCTTACCGGGGAGCTGTTTTTT	CASSPGLTGELFF
TRBD1	TRBV19	few	15	TRBJ2-1	TGTGCCAGTGTGGAAGGGACAGGGGACTACAATGAGCAGTTCTTC	CASVEGTGDYNEQFF
NA	TRBV5-1	few	13	TRBJ1-2	TGCGCCAGCAGCTTGACAGGGATCTATGGCTACACCTTC	CASSLTGIYGYTF
TRBD2	TRBV12-3/TRBV12-4	NA	15	TRBJ2-3	TGTGCCAGCAGTCCGACTAGCGGGAGTGTTAATACGCAGTATTTT	CASSPTSGSVNTQYF
NA	TRBV6-1	NA	12	TRBJ1-1	TGTGCCAGCAGTGAATTGGGCACTGAAGCTTTCTTT	CASSELGTEAFF
TRBD1	TRBV12-3/TRBV12-4	NA	14	TRBJ2-7	TGTGCCAGCAGTTTAGTGACAGGGGATTACGAGCAGTACTTC	CASSLVTGDYEQYF
NA	TRBV10-3	few	16	TRBJ2-1	TGTGCCATCAGCGAGACAACACCAGCGCCCTGGGATGAGCAGTTCTTC	CAISETTPAPWDEQFF
NA	TRBV12-3/TRBV12-4	many	15	TRBJ1-2	TGTGCCAGCAGTGACCGGGACACTACAAACTATGGCTACACCTTC	CASSDRDTTNYGYTF
NA	TRBV5-5	many	16	TRBJ1-2	TGTGCCAGCAGCCCCCTCGGGACGGAAGTACAATTTGGCTACACCTTC	CASSPLGTEVQFGYTF
TRBD1	TRBV29-1	NA	13	TRBJ2-2	TGCAGCGTTAACGACAGGGACACCGGGGAGCTGTTTTTT	CSVNDRDTGELFF
NA	TRBV7-9	many	13	TRBJ2-2	TGTGCCAGCAGCGGCTCTAACACCGGGGAGCTGTTTTTT	CASSGSNTGELFF
NA	TRBV11-2	NA	15	TRBJ1-1	TGTGCCAGCAGCCAGCCACCCGGGAGGTACACTGAAGCTTTCTTT	CASSQPPGRYTEAFF
NA	TRBV27	few	14	TRBJ1-5	TGTGCCAGCAGTTTATTTTATAGCAATCAGCCCCAGCATTTT	CASSLFYSNQPQHF
NA	TRBV3-1	once	14	TRBJ1-5	TGTGCCAGCAGCCCAGGAATCGACAATCAGCCCCAGCATTTT	CASSPGIDNQPQHF